This entry concerns a single T cell receptor (beta chain). TCRdb re-called the 5' RACE reads; one entry per CDR3 protein, DNA not given. This table lists about 160,000 distinct CDR3 sequences. These data originate in a study of monozygotic twins with inflammatory bowel disease. The CDR3 spans 17 residues. In germline, CDR1 is LGHNA, CDR2 YSLEER. The sequence came from a human donor with ulcerative colitis or Crohn's disease, or a healthy co-twin of an affected twin (not recorded which). The sample comprised blood. This rearrangement joins TRBV4-3 to TRBJ2-1; TCRdb reports TRBD1, a call that lacks DNA to check it against. CDR3 sequence reads: CASSPSGLTGAYNEQFF.